Listed here is a single T cell receptor (beta chain). Its antigen is unidentified. The entry originates in a study of OX40 agonist ivuxolimab in advanced cancers. Study background: Patients enrolled in dose escalation were diagnosed with hepatocellular carcinoma, melanoma, renal cell or head and neck cancer. Of mixed ages from about 23 to 85 and averaging about 56 years, the group was 65% to 85% male. Partial responses were achieved by three patients: one hepatocellular carcinoma, two cutaneous melanoma.

The protocol was immunoSEQ multiplex PCR, while the TCRdb copy is restricted to in-frame clones and leaves out a portion. Altogether more than 11,000 clones are present, around 81% being singletons, with the ten largest covering around a fifth. CDR1 is LNHDA, CDR2 SQIVND, per germline (reference sequence). This CDR3 region has 15 residues. The junction had 8 bases not matched to a gene; V was cut back by 6 bases and J by 3 bases. Study-wide results and limits: In the 0.1 to 3.0 mg/kg range, CD4+ and CD8+ blood T cells had expanded clonally by week 6.

The clonotype originates from an adult with an advanced solid tumor such as melanoma, head and neck, liver or kidney cancer. The V gene is TRBV19, the J gene TRBJ2-1; TRBD2 aligns across 7 bases. This sample comprised CD4+ or CD8+ T cells sorted from blood, obtained in a trial of the OX40 agonist ivuxolimab. CDR3 sequence (DNA): TGTGCCAGTAGGTTTGACGGCGGGAGCTACAATGAGCAGTTCTTC. It yields the protein CASRFDGGSYNEQFF.